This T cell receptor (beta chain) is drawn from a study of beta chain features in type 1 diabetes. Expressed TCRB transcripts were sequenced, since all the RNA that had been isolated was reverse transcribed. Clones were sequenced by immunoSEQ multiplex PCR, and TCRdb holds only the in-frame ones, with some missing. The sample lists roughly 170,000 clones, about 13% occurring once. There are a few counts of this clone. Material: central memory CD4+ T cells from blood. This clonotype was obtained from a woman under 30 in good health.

The CDR3 nucleotides are TGTGCCAGCAGGGAGACTAGCGGACAGAGTGAGCAGTTCTTC. Translation gives CASRETSGQSEQFF. The chain uses TRBV28 and TRBJ2-1; TRBD2 matches 9 bases. Germline V gives CDR1 MDHEN, CDR2 SYDVKM. The CDR3 has 14 amino acids. V trimming: 6 bases; J trimming: 9 bases; junction bases outside the gene matches: 9.